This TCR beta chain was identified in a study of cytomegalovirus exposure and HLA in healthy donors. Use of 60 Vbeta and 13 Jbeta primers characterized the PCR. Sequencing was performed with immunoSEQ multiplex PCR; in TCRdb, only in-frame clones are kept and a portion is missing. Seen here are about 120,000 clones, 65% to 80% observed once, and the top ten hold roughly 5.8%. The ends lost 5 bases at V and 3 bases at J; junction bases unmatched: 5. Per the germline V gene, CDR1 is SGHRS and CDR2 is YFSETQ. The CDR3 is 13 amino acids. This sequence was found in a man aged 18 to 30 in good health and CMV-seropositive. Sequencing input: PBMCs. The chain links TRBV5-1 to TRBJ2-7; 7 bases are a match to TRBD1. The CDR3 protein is CASRGTVYYEQYF. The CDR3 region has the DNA TGCGCCAGCAGAGGGACAGTATACTACGAGCAGTACTTC.